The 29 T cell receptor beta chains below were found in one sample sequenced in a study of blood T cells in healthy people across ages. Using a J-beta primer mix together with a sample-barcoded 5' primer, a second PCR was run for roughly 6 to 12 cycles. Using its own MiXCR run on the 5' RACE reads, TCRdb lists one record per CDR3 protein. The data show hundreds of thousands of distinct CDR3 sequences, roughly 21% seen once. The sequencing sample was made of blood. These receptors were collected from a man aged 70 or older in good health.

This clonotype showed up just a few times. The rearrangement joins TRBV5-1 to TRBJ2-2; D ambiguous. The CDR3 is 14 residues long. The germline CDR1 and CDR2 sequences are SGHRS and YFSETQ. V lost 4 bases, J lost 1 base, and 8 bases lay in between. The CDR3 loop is CASSQRRNTGELFF. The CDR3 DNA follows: TGCGCCAGCAGCCAAAGGAGGAACACCGGGGAGCTGTTTTTT.

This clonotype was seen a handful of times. The CDR3, as DNA: TGTGCCAGCAATCCCCTATCGACAGGGGTCCCCTACGAGCAGTACTTC. This translates into CASNPLSTGVPYEQYF. The V and J genes are TRBV27 and TRBJ2-7; the match to TRBD1 covers 8 bases. J lost 2 bases, V lost 7 bases, and 13 bases had no gene match. The CDR3 covers 16 residues. CDR1 MNHEY and CDR2 SMNVEV come from the germline V gene (reference sequence).

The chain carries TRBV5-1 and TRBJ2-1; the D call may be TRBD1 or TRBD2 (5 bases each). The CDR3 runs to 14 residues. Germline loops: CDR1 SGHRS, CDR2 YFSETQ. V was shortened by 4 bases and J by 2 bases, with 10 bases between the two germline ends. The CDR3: CASSRQGPYNEQFF. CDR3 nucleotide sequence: TGCGCCAGCAGCCGGCAGGGACCCTACAATGAGCAGTTCTTC.

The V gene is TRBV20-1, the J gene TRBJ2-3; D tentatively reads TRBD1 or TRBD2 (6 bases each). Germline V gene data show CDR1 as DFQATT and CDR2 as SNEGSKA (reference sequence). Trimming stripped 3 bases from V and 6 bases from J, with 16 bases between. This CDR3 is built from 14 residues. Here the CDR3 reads CSASQEGVIDTQYF. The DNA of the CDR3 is TGCAGTGCTAGCCAGGAGGGGGTTATCGATACGCAGTATTTT.

The CDR3 protein is CASSLLPQPQHF. The CDR3 region has the DNA TGTGCCAGCAGTTTATTACCTCAGCCCCAGCATTTT. The chain recombines TRBV12-3 or TRBV12-4 with TRBJ1-5; D uncertain. V lost 2 bases and J 6 bases, leaving 5 bases between the germline ends. This CDR3 contains 12 residues.

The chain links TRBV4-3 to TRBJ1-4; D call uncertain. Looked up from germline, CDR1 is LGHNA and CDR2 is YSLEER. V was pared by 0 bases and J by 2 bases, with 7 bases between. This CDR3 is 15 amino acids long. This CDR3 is CASSQDTGTNEKLFF. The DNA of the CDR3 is TGCGCCAGCAGCCAAGATACCGGGACTAATGAAAAACTGTTTTTT.

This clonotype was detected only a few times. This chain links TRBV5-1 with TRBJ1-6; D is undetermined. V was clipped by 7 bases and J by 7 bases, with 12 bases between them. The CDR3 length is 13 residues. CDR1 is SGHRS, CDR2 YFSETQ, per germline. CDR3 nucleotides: TGCGCCAGCTCGACGGGTAGCAATTCACCCCTCCACTTT. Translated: CASSTGSNSPLHF.

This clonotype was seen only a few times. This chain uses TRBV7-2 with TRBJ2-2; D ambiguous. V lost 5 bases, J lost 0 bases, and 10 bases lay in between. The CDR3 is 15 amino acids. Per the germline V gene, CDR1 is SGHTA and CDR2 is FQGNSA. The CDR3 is CASSPLGANTGELFF. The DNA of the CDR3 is TGTGCCAGCAGCCCACTCGGAGCGAACACCGGGGAGCTGTTTTTT.

CDR3 region: CASSPLGAYNEQFF. The CDR3 nucleotides are TGTGCCAGCAGCCCTTTGGGAGCCTACAATGAGCAGTTCTTC. The rearrangement uses TRBV14 and TRBJ2-1, with D tentatively TRBD2 (5 bases). The V end lost 4 bases, the J end lost 2 bases, and 9 bases lay between the germline ends. The CDR3 is 14 residues long. CDR1 and CDR2 from the germline V gene are SGHDN and FVKESK.

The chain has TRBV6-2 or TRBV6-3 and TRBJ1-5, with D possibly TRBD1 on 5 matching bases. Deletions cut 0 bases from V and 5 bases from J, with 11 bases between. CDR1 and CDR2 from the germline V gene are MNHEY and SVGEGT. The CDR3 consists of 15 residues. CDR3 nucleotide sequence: TGTGCCAGCAGTTACTCGGAGCAGGGCCATCAGCCCCAGCATTTT. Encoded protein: CASSYSEQGHQPQHF.

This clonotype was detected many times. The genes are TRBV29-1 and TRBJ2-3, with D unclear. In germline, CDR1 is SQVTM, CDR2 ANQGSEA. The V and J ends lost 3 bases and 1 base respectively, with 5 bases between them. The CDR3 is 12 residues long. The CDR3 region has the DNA TGCAGCGTTGACGGCGGCACAGATACGCAGTATTTT. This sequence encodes CSVDGGTDTQYF.

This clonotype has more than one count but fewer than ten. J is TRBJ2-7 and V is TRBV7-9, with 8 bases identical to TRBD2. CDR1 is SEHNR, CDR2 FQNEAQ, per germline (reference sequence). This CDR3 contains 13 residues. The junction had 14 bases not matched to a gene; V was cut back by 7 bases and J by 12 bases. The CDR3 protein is CASNPLTSEGLYF. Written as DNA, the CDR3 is TGTGCCAGCAACCCATTGACTAGCGAGGGGCTGTACTTC. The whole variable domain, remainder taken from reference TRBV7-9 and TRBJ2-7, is DTGVSQNPRHKITKRGQNVTFRCDPISEHNRLYWYRQTLGQGPEFLTYFQNEAQLEKSRLLSDRFSAERPKGSFSTLEIQRTEQGDSAMYLCASNPLTSEGLYFGPGTRLTVT.

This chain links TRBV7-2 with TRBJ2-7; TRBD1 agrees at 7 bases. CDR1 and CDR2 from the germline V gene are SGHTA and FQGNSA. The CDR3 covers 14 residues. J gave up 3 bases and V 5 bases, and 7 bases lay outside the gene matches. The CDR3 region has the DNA TGTGCCAGCAGCAAAAGACAGGGTGGCTACGAGCAGTACTTC. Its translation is CASSKRQGGYEQYF.

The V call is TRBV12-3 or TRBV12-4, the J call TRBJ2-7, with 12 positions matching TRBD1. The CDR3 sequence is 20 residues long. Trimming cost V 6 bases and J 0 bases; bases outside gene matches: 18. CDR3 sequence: CASSNTYPGQGAQFSYEQYF. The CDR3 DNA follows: TGTGCCAGCAGCAACACCTATCCGGGACAGGGGGCCCAATTCTCCTACGAGCAGTACTTC.

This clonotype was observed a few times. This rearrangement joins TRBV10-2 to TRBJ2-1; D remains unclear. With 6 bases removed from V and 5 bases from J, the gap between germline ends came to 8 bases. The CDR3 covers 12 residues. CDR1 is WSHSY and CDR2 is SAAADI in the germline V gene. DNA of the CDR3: TGCGCCAGCAGAGACACCAACAATGAGCAGTTCTTC. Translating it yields CASRDTNNEQFF.

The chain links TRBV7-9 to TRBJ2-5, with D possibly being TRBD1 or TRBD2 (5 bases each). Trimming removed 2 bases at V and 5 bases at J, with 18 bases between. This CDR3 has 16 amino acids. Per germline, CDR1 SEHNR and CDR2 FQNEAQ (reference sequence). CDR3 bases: TGTGCCAGCAGCTTAAGACAGTCTAGCCGTTCGGAGACCCAGTACTTC. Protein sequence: CASSLRQSSRSETQYF. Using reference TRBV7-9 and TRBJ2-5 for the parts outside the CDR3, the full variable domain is DTGVSQNPRHKITKRGQNVTFRCDPISEHNRLYWYRQTLGQGPEFLTYFQNEAQLEKSRLLSDRFSAERPKGSFSTLEIQRTEQGDSAMYLCASSLRQSSRSETQYFGPGTRLLVL.

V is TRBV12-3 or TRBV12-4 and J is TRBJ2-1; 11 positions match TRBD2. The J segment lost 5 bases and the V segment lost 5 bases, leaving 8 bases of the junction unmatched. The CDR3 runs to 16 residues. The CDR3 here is CASSRIAGGGNNEQFF. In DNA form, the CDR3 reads TGTGCCAGCAGTAGAATAGCGGGAGGGGGAAACAATGAGCAGTTCTTC.

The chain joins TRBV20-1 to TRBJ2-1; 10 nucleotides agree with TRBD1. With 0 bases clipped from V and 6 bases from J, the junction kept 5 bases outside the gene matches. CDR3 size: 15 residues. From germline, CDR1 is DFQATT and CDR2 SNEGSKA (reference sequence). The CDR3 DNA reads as TGCAGTGCTAGAGATAGTTGGGACAGGGGCAATGAGCAGTTCTTC. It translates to CSARDSWDRGNEQFF.

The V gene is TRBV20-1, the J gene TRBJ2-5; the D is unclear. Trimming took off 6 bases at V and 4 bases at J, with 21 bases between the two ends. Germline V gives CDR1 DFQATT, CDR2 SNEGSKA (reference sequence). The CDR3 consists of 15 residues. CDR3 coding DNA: TGCAGTGCCCCCGCGGACGGTACATTAAGAGAGACCCAGTACTTC. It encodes CSAPADGTLRETQYF.

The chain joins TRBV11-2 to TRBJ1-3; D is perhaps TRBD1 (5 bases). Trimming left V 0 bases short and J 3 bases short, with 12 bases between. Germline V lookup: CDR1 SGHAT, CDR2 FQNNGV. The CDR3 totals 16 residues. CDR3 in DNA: TGTGCCAGCAGCTTAGAGAGGTCCCAGGGTGGAAACACCATATATTTT. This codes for CASSLERSQGGNTIYF.

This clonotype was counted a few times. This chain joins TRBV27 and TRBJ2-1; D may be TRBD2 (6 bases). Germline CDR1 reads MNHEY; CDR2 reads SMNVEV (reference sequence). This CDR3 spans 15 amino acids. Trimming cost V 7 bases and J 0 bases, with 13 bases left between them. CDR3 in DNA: TGTGCCAGCAAGACGGGGACTTACTCCTACAATGAGCAGTTCTTC. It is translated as CASKTGTYSYNEQFF.

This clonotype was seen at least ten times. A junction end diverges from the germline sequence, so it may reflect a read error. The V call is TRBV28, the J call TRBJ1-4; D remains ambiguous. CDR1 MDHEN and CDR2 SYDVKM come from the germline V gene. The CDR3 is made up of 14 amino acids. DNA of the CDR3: TGCGCCAGCAGCTTAACAGCAACTAATGAAAAACTGTTTTTT. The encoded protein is CASSLTATNEKLFF.

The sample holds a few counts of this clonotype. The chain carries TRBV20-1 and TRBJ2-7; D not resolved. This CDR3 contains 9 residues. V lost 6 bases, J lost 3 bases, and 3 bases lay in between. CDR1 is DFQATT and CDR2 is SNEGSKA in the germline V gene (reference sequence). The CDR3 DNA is TGCAGTGCCGGCTACGAGCAGTACTTC. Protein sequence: CSAGYEQYF.

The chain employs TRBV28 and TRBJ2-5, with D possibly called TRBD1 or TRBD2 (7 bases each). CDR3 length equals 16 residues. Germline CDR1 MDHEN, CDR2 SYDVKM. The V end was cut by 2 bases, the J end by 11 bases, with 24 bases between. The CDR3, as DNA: TGTGCCAGCAGTTTAGCATGGGGGGGGACAGTACGTGTGCAGTACTTC. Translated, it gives CASSLAWGGTVRVQYF.

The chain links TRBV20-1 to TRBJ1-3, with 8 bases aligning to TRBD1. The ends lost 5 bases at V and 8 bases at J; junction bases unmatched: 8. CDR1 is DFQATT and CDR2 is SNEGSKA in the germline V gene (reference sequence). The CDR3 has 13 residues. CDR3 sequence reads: CSAPRTGTDTIYF. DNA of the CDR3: TGCAGTGCTCCCCGGACAGGGACGGACACCATATATTTT.

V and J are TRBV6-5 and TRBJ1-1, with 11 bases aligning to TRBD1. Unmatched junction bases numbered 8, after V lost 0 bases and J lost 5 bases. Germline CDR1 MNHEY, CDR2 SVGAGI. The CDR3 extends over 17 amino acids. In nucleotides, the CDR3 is TGTGCCAGCAGTTACTCCCGAGGACAGGGGGCAAGAACTGAAGCTTTCTTT. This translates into CASSYSRGQGARTEAFF.

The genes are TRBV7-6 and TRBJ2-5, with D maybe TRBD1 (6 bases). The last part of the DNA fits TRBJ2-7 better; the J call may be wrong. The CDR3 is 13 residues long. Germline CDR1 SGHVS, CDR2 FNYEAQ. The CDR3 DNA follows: TGTGCCAGCAGCCACGGGGCAGGGGTCGAGCAGTACTTC. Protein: CASSHGAGVEQYF.

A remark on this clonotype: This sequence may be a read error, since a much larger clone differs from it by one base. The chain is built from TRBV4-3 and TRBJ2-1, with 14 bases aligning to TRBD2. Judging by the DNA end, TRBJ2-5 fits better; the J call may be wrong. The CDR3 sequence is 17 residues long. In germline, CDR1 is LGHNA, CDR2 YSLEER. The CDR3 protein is CPSSQGGLAGVEETQYF. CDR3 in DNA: TGCCCCAGCAGCCAAGGGGGACTAGCGGGAGTAGAAGAGACCCAGTACTTC.

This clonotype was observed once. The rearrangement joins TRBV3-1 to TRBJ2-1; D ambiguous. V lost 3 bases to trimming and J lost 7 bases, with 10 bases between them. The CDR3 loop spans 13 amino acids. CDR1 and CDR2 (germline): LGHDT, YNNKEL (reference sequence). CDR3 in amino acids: CASSQKLINEQFF. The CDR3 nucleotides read TGTGCCAGCAGCCAGAAACTAATAAATGAGCAGTTCTTC.